These 17 T cell receptor beta chains came from one sample sequenced in a study of beta chain features in type 1 diabetes. Points from the study as a whole: TCRB CDR3s were moderately but significantly shorter in Type 1 diabetes patients in all four CD4+ subsets.

For these TCRs, the target antigens are not known. Isolated RNA was reverse transcribed in full, so expressed TCRB transcripts were sequenced. Measured with immunoSEQ multiplex PCR; TCRdb has only the in-frame clones, and not every one. The sample records 300,000 to 350,000 clones, approximately 9.7% being singletons. Material: central memory CD4+ T cells from blood. These receptors all stem from a man younger than 45 with type 1 diabetes.

The chain carries TRBV30 and TRBJ1-5; D is ambiguous. The CDR3 contains 14 residues. Germline V lookup: CDR1 GTSNPN, CDR2 SVGIG (reference sequence). V was trimmed by 2 bases and J by 0 bases, leaving 8 bases between them. CDR3 coding DNA: TGTGCCTGGAGTCAACGGTCTAGCAATCAGCCCCAGCATTTT. It specifies CAWSQRSSNQPQHF. Drawing the rest from reference TRBV30 and TRBJ1-5, the complete variable domain is SQTIHQWPATLVQPVGSPLSLECTVEGTSNPNLYWYRQAAGRGLQLLFYSVGIGQISSEVPQNLSASRPQDRQFILSSKKLLLSDSGFYLCAWSQRSSNQPQHFGDGTRLSIL.

This clone was counted between two and nine times. Other nucleotide sequences in the sample specify the same CDR3. The rearrangement links TRBV29-1 to TRBJ2-5, with 9 bases that match TRBD1. This CDR3 region has 12 residues. CDR1 is SQVTM, CDR2 ANQGSEA, per germline. V dropped 4 bases and J dropped 4; count of bases not matched to a gene: 1. The CDR3 DNA follows: TGCAGCGTTGGGGGACAGGGAGAGACCCAGTACTTC. It specifies CSVGGQGETQYF.

The rearrangement links TRBV27 to TRBJ1-6; maybe TRBD1 (6 bases). Germline V gene sequence: CDR1 MNHEY, CDR2 SMNVEV (reference sequence). The V end lost 6 bases, the J end lost 6 bases, and 15 bases lay between the germline ends. The length of the CDR3 is 15 residues. The CDR3 region has the DNA TGTGCCAGCAGGTTGGGGGGGCTCGGTAATTCACCCCTCCACTTT. Protein product: CASRLGGLGNSPLHF.

This clone appeared a few times. J is TRBJ2-5 and V is TRBV18; possible D gene TRBD2, 5 bases. Trimming cost V 3 bases and J 2 bases, with 13 bases left between them. CDR3 length: 15 amino acids. Germline CDR1 KGHSH, CDR2 LQKENI. CDR3 residues: CASSPGGLAQETQYF. CDR3 coding DNA: TGTGCCAGCTCACCCGGAGGACTTGCACAAGAGACCCAGTACTTC.

This clone was counted at least ten times. The rearrangement uses TRBV27 and TRBJ2-3; maybe TRBD2 (7 bases). Trimming took off 2 bases at V and 5 bases at J, with 17 bases between the two ends. Germline CDR1 is MNHEY and CDR2 is SMNVEV (reference sequence). This CDR3 has 16 amino acids. The CDR3 coding sequence is TGTGCCAGCAGTTTAGGAGGGGGGGTTATGGAAGATACGCAGTATTTT. Translation gives CASSLGGGVMEDTQYF.

This clone came up a few times. V is TRBV2 and J is TRBJ2-5; 7 bases fit TRBD1. Trimming took 4 bases from V and 4 from J; bases not matched to a gene: 9. Looked up from germline, CDR1 is SNHLY and CDR2 is FYNNEI. This CDR3 contains 15 residues. CDR3: CASSGRDRALETQYF. In DNA form, the CDR3 reads TGTGCCAGCAGTGGCCGGGACAGAGCCTTAGAGACCCAGTACTTC.

The chain couples TRBV4-3 to TRBJ1-3; a possible D gene is TRBD1 (6 bases). Deletions cut 0 bases from V and 0 bases from J, with 15 bases between. This CDR3 is 18 amino acids long. Germline assignment: CDR1 LGHNA and CDR2 YSLEER. This CDR3 reads CASSQEGGRPHSGNTIYF. CDR3 coding DNA: TGCGCCAGCAGCCAAGAGGGGGGCAGGCCTCACTCTGGAAACACCATATATTTT.

This clone occurred a few times. CDR3 sequence: CASSLARQGLYEQYF. Here the CDR3 DNA reads TGTGCCAGCAGCTTAGCCCGACAGGGGTTATACGAGCAGTACTTC. The chain uses TRBV7-8 and TRBJ2-7, with 8 bases that match TRBD1. Germline V CDR1 and CDR2: SGHVS, FQNEAQ. CDR3 length equals 15 residues. The ends lost 0 bases at V and 4 bases at J; junction bases unmatched: 5.

This clone was seen only a few times. V and J are TRBV29-1 and TRBJ2-1, with D perhaps matching TRBD1 (5 bases). CDR3 length: 12 amino acids. CDR1 SQVTM and CDR2 ANQGSEA come from the germline V gene. The germline V and J ends were trimmed by 2 bases and 5 bases, with 7 bases remaining between them. The CDR3 DNA follows: TGCAGCGTTGAAAAGGGGAACAATGAGCAGTTCTTC. It codes for CSVEKGNNEQFF.

The chain uses TRBV7-9 and TRBJ2-3; 10 bases match TRBD2. The trim removed 5 bases at V and 5 bases at J, leaving 10 bases unmatched. This CDR3 region has 16 residues. Looked up from germline, CDR1 is SEHNR and CDR2 is FQNEAQ (reference sequence). In nucleotides, the CDR3 is TGTGCCAGCAGCCAGGTGGCTAGCGGGGGTAAAGATACGCAGTATTTT. Translation gives CASSQVASGGKDTQYF.

This clone was seen ten or more times. This chain connects TRBV7-9 to TRBJ2-1; TRBD1 might be the D (5 bases). CDR3 length: 12 residues. The germline CDR1 and CDR2 sequences are SEHNR and FQNEAQ (reference sequence). Trimming took 5 bases from V and 8 from J, leaving 10 bases between them. CDR3 sequence: CASSLDSDEQFF. CDR3 sequence (DNA): TGTGCCAGCAGCCTCGACAGTGATGAGCAGTTCTTC.

The chain carries TRBV9 and TRBJ2-3; unclear D gene. Germline V gene lookup returns CDR1 SGDLS and CDR2 YYNGEE. The CDR3 totals 16 residues. V was clipped by 0 bases and J by 0 bases, with 11 bases between them. DNA for the CDR3: TGTGCCAGCAGCGTAGGGGCTAGAGGTAGCACAGATACGCAGTATTTT. It is translated as CASSVGARGSTDTQYF.

This clone has only a few counts. V and J are TRBV7-2 and TRBJ1-3; D is ambiguous. Germline V gives CDR1 SGHTA, CDR2 FQGNSA. V lost 4 bases and J 5 bases, leaving 9 bases between the germline ends. CDR3 length equals 13 residues. CDR3: CASSSYLRNTIYF. The CDR3 coding sequence is TGTGCCAGCAGCTCTTACCTTCGAAACACCATATATTTT.

The gene calls are TRBV9 and TRBJ2-3, with 10 bases that match TRBD1. Germline lookup yields CDR1 SGDLS and CDR2 YYNGEE. The junction had 5 bases not matched to a gene; V was cut back by 7 bases and J by 3 bases. This CDR3 has 14 amino acids. DNA for the CDR3: TGTGCCAGCGTACCGGGACAGGGGACAGATACGCAGTATTTT. Its protein product is CASVPGQGTDTQYF.

This clone was detected only a few times. The chain couples TRBV19 to TRBJ2-1, with 7 bases lining up with TRBD1. V trimming: 6 bases; J trimming: 9 bases; junction bases outside the gene matches: 8. Germline CDR1 reads LNHDA; CDR2 reads SQIVND (reference sequence). The length of the CDR3 is 13 residues. Written as DNA, the CDR3 is TGTGCCAGTAGACACGACAGGGCGGGTGAGCAGTTCTTC. The encoded protein is CASRHDRAGEQFF. The full variable domain, rest sourced from reference TRBV19 and TRBJ2-1, is DGGITQSPKYLFRKEGQNVTLSCEQNLNHDAMYWYRQDPGQGLRLIYYSQIVNDFQKGDIAEGYSVSREKKESFPLTVTSAQKNPTAFYLCASRHDRAGEQFFGPGTRLTVL.

This clone was seen a handful of times. This rearrangement joins TRBV27 to TRBJ1-5, with D unresolved. Germline V gives CDR1 MNHEY, CDR2 SMNVEV (reference sequence). This CDR3 region has 14 residues. V lost 3 bases to trimming and J lost 5 bases, with 11 bases between them. The CDR3 DNA reads TGTGCCAGCAGTTTGGTGGGAGGAGATCAGCCCCAGCATTTT. Its protein is CASSLVGGDQPQHF.

A few counts support this clone. This chain connects TRBV7-2 to TRBJ2-3; perhaps TRBD1 as D (6 bases). V lost 7 bases and J lost 3, with 14 bases in between. The germline V gene has CDR1 SGHTA and CDR2 FQGNSA. CDR3 length: 14 residues. In DNA, the CDR3 is TGTGCCAGCACCCAACAGGGCTCGACAGATACGCAGTATTTT. Its translation is CASTQQGSTDTQYF. Variable domain in full (rest from reference TRBV7-2 and TRBJ2-3): GAGVSQSPSNKVTEKGKDVELRCDPISGHTALYWYRQSLGQGLEFLIYFQGNSAPDKSGLPSDRFSAERTGGSVSTLTIQRTQQEDSAVYLCASTQQGSTDTQYFGPGTRLTVL.